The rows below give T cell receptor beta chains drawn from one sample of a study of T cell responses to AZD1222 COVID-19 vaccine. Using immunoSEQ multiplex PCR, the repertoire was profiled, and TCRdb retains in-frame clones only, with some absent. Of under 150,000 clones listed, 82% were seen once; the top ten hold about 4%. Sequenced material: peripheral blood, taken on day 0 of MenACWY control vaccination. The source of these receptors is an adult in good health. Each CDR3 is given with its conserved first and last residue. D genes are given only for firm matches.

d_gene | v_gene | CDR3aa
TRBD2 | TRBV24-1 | CATSKRGAGEDTQYF
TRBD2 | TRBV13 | CASSLGGLAGYNEQFF
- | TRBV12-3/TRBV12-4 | CASSFGAGYGYTF
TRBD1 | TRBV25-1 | CASSLNPPGQGVTDTQYF
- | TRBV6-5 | CASSYSIGVSYEKLFF
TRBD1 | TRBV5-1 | CASSWDSSSGNTIYF
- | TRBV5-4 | CASSSQGAVTGELFF
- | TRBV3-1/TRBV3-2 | CASSQDFRARPNYGYTF
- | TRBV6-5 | CASSQGNYGYTF
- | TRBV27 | CASSLRPYQPQHF
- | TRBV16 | CASSRDRETQYF
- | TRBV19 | CASSGGTVNTGELFF
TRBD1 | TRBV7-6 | CASSPDRGGEQYF
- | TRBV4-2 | CASSQDPGPNEQFF
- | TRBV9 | CASSADSSYNEQFF
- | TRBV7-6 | CASSLGGSSDTQYF
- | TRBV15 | CATSGGVYGYTF
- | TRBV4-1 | CASSPSPISSEAFF
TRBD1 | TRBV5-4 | CASSPHQTGTGEGGYTF
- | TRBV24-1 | CATSRGAGEKLFF
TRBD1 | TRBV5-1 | CASSQGQGWSGEQFF
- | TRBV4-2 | CASSQVGAPGADTEAFF
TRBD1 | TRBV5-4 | CASSSGTGGYNEQFF
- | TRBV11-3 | CASSLRSRTYNQPQHF
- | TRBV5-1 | CASSLNVLSGANVLTF
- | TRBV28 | CASTRNRLNEKLFF
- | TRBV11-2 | CASSPEGSYGYTF
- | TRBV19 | CAPDRPNQPQHF
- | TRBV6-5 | CASKEAVDTEAFF
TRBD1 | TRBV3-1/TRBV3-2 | CASSDITGARTEAFF
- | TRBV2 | CASTRGNTEAFF
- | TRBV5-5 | CASSLAGPSGNTIYF